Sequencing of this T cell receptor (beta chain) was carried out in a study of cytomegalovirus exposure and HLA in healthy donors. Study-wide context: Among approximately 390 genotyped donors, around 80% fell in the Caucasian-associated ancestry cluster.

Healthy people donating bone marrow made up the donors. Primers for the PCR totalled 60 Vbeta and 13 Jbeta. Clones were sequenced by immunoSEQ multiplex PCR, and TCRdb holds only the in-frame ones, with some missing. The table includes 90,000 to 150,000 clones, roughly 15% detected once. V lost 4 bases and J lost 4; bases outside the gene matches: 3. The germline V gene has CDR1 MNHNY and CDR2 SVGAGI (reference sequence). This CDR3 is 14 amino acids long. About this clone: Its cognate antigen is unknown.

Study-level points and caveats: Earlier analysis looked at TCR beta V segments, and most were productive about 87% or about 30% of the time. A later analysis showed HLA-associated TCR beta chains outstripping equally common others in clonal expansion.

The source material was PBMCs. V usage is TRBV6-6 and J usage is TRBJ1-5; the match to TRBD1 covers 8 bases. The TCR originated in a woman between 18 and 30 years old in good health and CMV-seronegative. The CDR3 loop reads CASSLGQANQPQHF. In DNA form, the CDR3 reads TGTGCCAGCAGTTTGGGACAGGCGAATCAGCCCCAGCATTTT.